The rows below give T cell receptor beta chains drawn from one sample of a study of shared clonotypes between healthy human individuals. Measured with immunoSEQ multiplex PCR; TCRdb has only the in-frame clones, and not every one. The sample gives approximately 470,000 clones, around 73% of which show up once; around 13% is in the top ten. Sample: PBMCs. The receptors stem from a woman in her thirties or forties in good health. Some clones in this sample may be carry-over from other donors' samples. The CDR3 runs from the conserved cysteine through the conserved F or W. D genes are given only for firm matches. The size entry is marked missing in some rows and otherwise reads once, few, many or a size class.

j_call: TRBJ1-1; d_call: -; cdr3_length: 12; v_call: TRBV7-9; clone_size: -; cdr3_aa: CASSSPTGKAFF; cdr3_nt: TGTGCCAGCAGCTCGCCCACAGGGAAGGCTTTCTTT
j_call: TRBJ2-5; d_call: TRBD1; cdr3_length: 15; v_call: TRBV30; clone_size: -; cdr3_aa: CAWSKGTGNQETQYF; cdr3_nt: TGTGCCTGGAGTAAAGGGACAGGGAACCAAGAGACCCAGTACTTC
j_call: TRBJ2-3; d_call: -; cdr3_length: 14; v_call: TRBV7-7; clone_size: -; cdr3_aa: CASSLREATDTQYF; cdr3_nt: TGTGCTAGCAGCTTAAGAGAGGCCACAGATACGCAGTATTTT
j_call: TRBJ2-3; d_call: -; cdr3_length: 13; v_call: TRBV7-3; clone_size: -; cdr3_aa: CASSPDSTDTQYF; cdr3_nt: TGTGCCAGCAGCCCCGACAGCACAGATACGCAGTATTTT
j_call: TRBJ1-2; d_call: TRBD1; cdr3_length: 18; v_call: TRBV28; clone_size: few; cdr3_aa: CASSVQGSRIMIRHGYTF; cdr3_nt: TGTGCCAGCAGTGTACAGGGGTCTCGAATAATGATTCGGCATGGCTACACCTTC
j_call: TRBJ2-2; d_call: -; cdr3_length: 14; v_call: TRBV30; clone_size: -; cdr3_aa: CAWSATKYTGELFF; cdr3_nt: TGTGCCTGGAGTGCAACCAAATATACCGGGGAGCTGTTTTTT
j_call: TRBJ2-5; d_call: -; cdr3_length: 13; v_call: TRBV7-2; clone_size: -; cdr3_aa: CASTLGGQETQYF; cdr3_nt: TGTGCCAGCACCTTAGGCGGGCAAGAGACCCAGTACTTC
j_call: TRBJ2-1; d_call: -; cdr3_length: 11; v_call: TRBV19; clone_size: -; cdr3_aa: CASSWSRYKFF; cdr3_nt: TGTGCCAGTAGTTGGTCCAGGTACAAGTTCTTC
j_call: TRBJ2-5; d_call: -; cdr3_length: 12; v_call: TRBV10-2; clone_size: -; cdr3_aa: CASSEPLETQYF; cdr3_nt: TGCGCCAGCAGTGAGCCCCTAGAGACCCAGTACTTC
j_call: TRBJ1-2; d_call: -; cdr3_length: 14; v_call: TRBV4-3; clone_size: -; cdr3_aa: CASSQDHTNYGYTF; cdr3_nt: TGCGCCAGCAGCCAAGATCATACTAACTATGGCTACACCTTC
j_call: TRBJ1-5; d_call: -; cdr3_length: 17; v_call: TRBV15; clone_size: -; cdr3_aa: CATSRDPELVLNQPQHF; cdr3_nt: TGTGCCACCAGCAGAGATCCTGAATTGGTGCTCAATCAGCCCCAGCATTTT
j_call: TRBJ2-7; d_call: TRBD1; cdr3_length: 19; v_call: TRBV27; clone_size: few; cdr3_aa: CASSPTGTGGGWGSYEQYF; cdr3_nt: TGTGCCAGCAGTCCGACCGGGACAGGGGGCGGGTGGGGTTCCTACGAGCAGTACTTC
j_call: TRBJ2-3; d_call: TRBD2; cdr3_length: 15; v_call: TRBV5-6; clone_size: -; cdr3_aa: CASRWRGLGGDTQYF; cdr3_nt: TGTGCCAGCAGATGGAGGGGACTAGGGGGAGATACGCAGTATTTT
j_call: TRBJ2-7; d_call: TRBD2; cdr3_length: 15; v_call: TRBV5-4; clone_size: -; cdr3_aa: CASSLGLAPIYEQYF; cdr3_nt: TGTGCCAGCAGCCTCGGACTAGCCCCCATTTACGAGCAGTACTTC
j_call: TRBJ2-3; d_call: -; cdr3_length: 15; v_call: TRBV15; clone_size: -; cdr3_aa: CATSREDYISDTQYF; cdr3_nt: TGTGCCACCAGCAGGGAAGACTATATCTCAGATACGCAGTATTTT
j_call: TRBJ2-7; d_call: TRBD2; cdr3_length: 13; v_call: TRBV29-1; clone_size: few; cdr3_aa: CSVEGDYSYEQYF; cdr3_nt: TGCAGCGTTGAGGGGGACTACTCCTACGAGCAGTACTTC
j_call: TRBJ1-2; d_call: TRBD1; cdr3_length: 15; v_call: TRBV7-2; clone_size: -; cdr3_aa: CASSLSMTGGVGYTF; cdr3_nt: TGTGCCAGCAGCTTATCGATGACAGGGGGCGTCGGCTACACCTTC
j_call: TRBJ2-7; d_call: -; cdr3_length: 11; v_call: TRBV7-9; clone_size: once; cdr3_aa: CASASLYEQYF; cdr3_nt: TGTGCCAGCGCGAGCCTTTACGAGCAGTACTTC
j_call: TRBJ2-7; d_call: -; cdr3_length: 17; v_call: TRBV10-1; clone_size: -; cdr3_aa: CASSETIAESDTYEQYF; cdr3_nt: TGCGCCAGCAGTGAAACAATAGCGGAGTCGGATACCTACGAGCAGTACTTC
j_call: TRBJ2-7; d_call: TRBD1; cdr3_length: 13; v_call: TRBV15; clone_size: -; cdr3_aa: CATSGTGVYEQYF; cdr3_nt: TGTGCCACCAGCGGGACAGGGGTATACGAGCAGTACTTC
j_call: TRBJ2-5; d_call: -; cdr3_length: 13; v_call: TRBV7-2; clone_size: -; cdr3_aa: CASSLEREETQYF; cdr3_nt: TGTGCCAGCAGCTTAGAACGGGAAGAGACCCAGTACTTC
j_call: TRBJ2-7; d_call: -; cdr3_length: 15; v_call: TRBV5-1; clone_size: once; cdr3_aa: CASSLDTTGLFEQYF; cdr3_nt: TGCGCCAGCAGCTTGGATACTACAGGGTTATTCGAGCAGTACTTC
j_call: TRBJ2-4; d_call: -; cdr3_length: 15; v_call: TRBV5-1; clone_size: once; cdr3_aa: CASSLDGSSKNIQYF; cdr3_nt: TGCGCCAGCAGCTTGGACGGGAGTTCCAAAAACATTCAGTACTTC
j_call: TRBJ2-2; d_call: -; cdr3_length: 14; v_call: TRBV6-6; clone_size: -; cdr3_aa: CASSYSRDTGELFF; cdr3_nt: TGTGCCAGCAGTTACTCAAGAGACACCGGGGAGCTGTTTTTT
j_call: TRBJ2-6; d_call: -; cdr3_length: 16; v_call: TRBV25-1; clone_size: -; cdr3_aa: CASTSPSSGGANVLTF; cdr3_nt: TGTGCCAGCACTTCACCATCCTCGGGGGGGGCCAACGTCCTGACTTTC
j_call: TRBJ2-3; d_call: -; cdr3_length: 15; v_call: TRBV27; clone_size: -; cdr3_aa: CASSLYEGSTDTQYF; cdr3_nt: TGTGCCAGCAGTTTATACGAGGGTAGCACAGATACGCAGTATTTT
j_call: TRBJ1-5; d_call: -; cdr3_length: 12; v_call: TRBV15; clone_size: -; cdr3_aa: CATSRDRQPQHF; cdr3_nt: TGTGCCACCAGCAGAGATCGACAGCCCCAGCATTTT
j_call: TRBJ2-1; d_call: TRBD2; cdr3_length: 15; v_call: TRBV19; clone_size: -; cdr3_aa: CASSPLAEPYNEQFF; cdr3_nt: TGTGCCAGTAGTCCACTAGCGGAACCCTACAATGAGCAGTTCTTC
j_call: TRBJ2-3; d_call: -; cdr3_length: 15; v_call: TRBV7-3; clone_size: -; cdr3_aa: CASSLTPDNTDTQYF; cdr3_nt: TGTGCCAGCAGCTTAACCCCCGACAACACAGATACGCAGTATTTT
j_call: TRBJ2-1; d_call: TRBD2; cdr3_length: 13; v_call: TRBV30; clone_size: -; cdr3_aa: CAWSYSGINEQFF; cdr3_nt: TGTGCCTGGAGTTATAGCGGGATCAATGAGCAGTTCTTC
j_call: TRBJ2-1; d_call: TRBD2; cdr3_length: 14; v_call: TRBV6-6; clone_size: -; cdr3_aa: CASLDSGGKDEQFF; cdr3_nt: TGTGCCAGCCTTGATAGCGGGGGCAAGGATGAGCAGTTCTTC
j_call: TRBJ1-2; d_call: TRBD1; cdr3_length: 15; v_call: TRBV7-9; clone_size: -; cdr3_aa: CASSVRGTGVYGYTF; cdr3_nt: TGTGCCAGCAGCGTACGTGGGACAGGGGTCTATGGCTACACCTTC
j_call: TRBJ2-5; d_call: -; cdr3_length: 13; v_call: TRBV7-2; clone_size: few; cdr3_aa: CATSGRQKETQYF; cdr3_nt: TGTGCCACGTCGGGAAGACAGAAAGAGACCCAGTACTTC
j_call: TRBJ1-3; d_call: -; cdr3_length: 15; v_call: TRBV28; clone_size: -; cdr3_aa: CASSQPKGGGNTIYF; cdr3_nt: TGTGCCAGCAGCCAGCCGAAGGGAGGTGGAAACACCATATATTTT
j_call: TRBJ1-2; d_call: -; cdr3_length: 12; v_call: TRBV6-5; clone_size: -; cdr3_aa: CASSDRFFFYTF; cdr3_nt: TGTGCCAGCAGCGACAGGTTCTTTTTTTACACCTTC
j_call: TRBJ2-5; d_call: TRBD2; cdr3_length: 14; v_call: TRBV7-3; clone_size: -; cdr3_aa: CASSSGLGKETQYF; cdr3_nt: TGTGCCAGCAGCTCGGGACTAGGGAAAGAGACCCAGTACTTC
j_call: TRBJ1-1; d_call: TRBD1; cdr3_length: 15; v_call: TRBV19; clone_size: -; cdr3_aa: CASSTPGAGGTEAFF; cdr3_nt: TGTGCCAGTAGTACCCCCGGGGCAGGGGGGACTGAAGCTTTCTTT
j_call: TRBJ2-1; d_call: TRBD2; cdr3_length: 16; v_call: TRBV6-1; clone_size: -; cdr3_aa: CASSENTGRGGNEQFF; cdr3_nt: TGTGCCAGCAGTGAAAACACCGGGAGGGGCGGCAATGAGCAGTTCTTC
j_call: TRBJ2-7; d_call: -; cdr3_length: 12; v_call: TRBV19; clone_size: once; cdr3_aa: CASSPGFNEQYF; cdr3_nt: TGTGCCAGTAGCCCAGGGTTCAACGAGCAGTACTTC
j_call: TRBJ2-7; d_call: TRBD1; cdr3_length: 13; v_call: TRBV30; clone_size: -; cdr3_aa: CAANQGGPYEQYF; cdr3_nt: TGTGCCGCGAACCAAGGGGGCCCCTACGAGCAGTACTTC
j_call: TRBJ2-3; d_call: TRBD2; cdr3_length: 20; v_call: TRBV10-1; clone_size: -; cdr3_aa: CASSGREVEREGMSTDTQYF; cdr3_nt: TGCGCCAGCAGTGGAAGGGAGGTCGAGCGGGAGGGTATGAGCACAGATACGCAGTATTTT
j_call: TRBJ1-4; d_call: TRBD1; cdr3_length: 14; v_call: TRBV28; clone_size: few; cdr3_aa: CASSRGQPREKLFF; cdr3_nt: TGTGCCAGCAGCCGGGGACAGCCGCGGGAAAAACTGTTTTTT
j_call: TRBJ2-4; d_call: -; cdr3_length: 16; v_call: TRBV18; clone_size: -; cdr3_aa: CASSAWEGLAKNIQYF; cdr3_nt: TGTGCCAGCTCAGCATGGGAAGGTTTAGCCAAAAACATTCAGTACTTC
j_call: TRBJ1-4; d_call: -; cdr3_length: 14; v_call: TRBV28; clone_size: once; cdr3_aa: CASSLSPANEKLFF; cdr3_nt: TGTGCCAGCAGTTTAAGCCCAGCGAATGAAAAACTGTTTTTT
j_call: TRBJ2-5; d_call: TRBD2; cdr3_length: 15; v_call: TRBV9; clone_size: few; cdr3_aa: CASSVTAGKEETQYF; cdr3_nt: TGTGCCAGCAGCGTTACAGCGGGAAAGGAAGAGACCCAGTACTTC
j_call: TRBJ2-3; d_call: TRBD2; cdr3_length: 19; v_call: TRBV4-1; clone_size: -; cdr3_aa: CASSQDNLGLAGVSDTQYF; cdr3_nt: TGCGCCAGCAGCCAAGATAATCTGGGACTAGCGGGAGTATCAGATACGCAGTATTTT